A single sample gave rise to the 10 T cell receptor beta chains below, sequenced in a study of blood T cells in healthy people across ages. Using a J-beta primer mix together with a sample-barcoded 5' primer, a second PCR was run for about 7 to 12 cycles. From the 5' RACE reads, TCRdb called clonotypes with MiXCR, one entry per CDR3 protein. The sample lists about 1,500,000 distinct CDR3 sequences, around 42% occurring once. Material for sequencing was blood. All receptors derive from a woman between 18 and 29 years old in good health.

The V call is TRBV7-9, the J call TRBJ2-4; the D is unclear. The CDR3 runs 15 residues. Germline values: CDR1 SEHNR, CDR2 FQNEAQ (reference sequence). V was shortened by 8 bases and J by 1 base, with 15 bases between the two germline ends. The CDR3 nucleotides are TGTGCCAGCTCCGGACGCCCTGCGGCCAAAAACATTCAGTACTTC. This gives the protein CASSGRPAAKNIQYF.

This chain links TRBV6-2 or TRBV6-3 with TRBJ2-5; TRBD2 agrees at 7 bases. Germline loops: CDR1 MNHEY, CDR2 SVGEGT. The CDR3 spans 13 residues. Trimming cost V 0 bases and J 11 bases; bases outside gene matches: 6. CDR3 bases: TGTGCCAGCAGTTACTCGTCGTGGCGGGAGCAGTACTTC. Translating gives CASSYSSWREQYF.

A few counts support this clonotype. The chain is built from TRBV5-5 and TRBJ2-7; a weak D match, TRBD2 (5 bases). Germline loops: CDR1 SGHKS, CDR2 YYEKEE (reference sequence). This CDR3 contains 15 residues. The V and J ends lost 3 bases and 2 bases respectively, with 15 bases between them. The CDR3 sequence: CASSWVQGGPYEQYF. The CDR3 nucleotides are TGTGCCAGCAGCTGGGTCCAAGGCGGGCCCTACGAGCAGTACTTC.

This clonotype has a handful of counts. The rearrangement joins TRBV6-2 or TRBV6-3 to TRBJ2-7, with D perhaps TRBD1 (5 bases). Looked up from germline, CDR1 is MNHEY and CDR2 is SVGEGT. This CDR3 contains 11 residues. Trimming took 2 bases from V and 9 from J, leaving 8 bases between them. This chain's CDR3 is CASSYGHGQYF. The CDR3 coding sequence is TGTGCCAGCAGTTACGGACATGGGCAGTACTTC.

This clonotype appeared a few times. Here the CDR3 DNA reads TGTGCCATCAGTGAGACCCACAGGTTTCCTGGCACTGAAGCTTTCTTT. Encoded protein: CAISETHRFPGTEAFF. This chain connects TRBV10-3 to TRBJ1-1; a weak D match, TRBD1 (5 bases). The CDR3 is made up of 16 amino acids. Germline V gene data show CDR1 as ENHRY and CDR2 as SYGVKD. Trimming took 2 bases from V and 4 from J, leaving 17 bases between them.

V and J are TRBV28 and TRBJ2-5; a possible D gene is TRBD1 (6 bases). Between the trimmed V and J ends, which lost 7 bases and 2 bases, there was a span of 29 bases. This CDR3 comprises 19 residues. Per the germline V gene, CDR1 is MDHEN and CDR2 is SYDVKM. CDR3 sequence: CASTTPSGVLDFIQETQYF. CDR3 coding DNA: TGTGCCAGCACCACTCCTTCAGGGGTCCTAGACTTTATTCAAGAGACCCAGTACTTC. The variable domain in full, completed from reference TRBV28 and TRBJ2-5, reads DVKVTQSSRYLVKRTGEKVFLECVQDMDHENMFWYRQDPGLGLRLIYFSYDVKMKEKGDIPEGYSVSREKKERFSLILESASTNQTSMYLCASTTPSGVLDFIQETQYFGPGTRLLVL.

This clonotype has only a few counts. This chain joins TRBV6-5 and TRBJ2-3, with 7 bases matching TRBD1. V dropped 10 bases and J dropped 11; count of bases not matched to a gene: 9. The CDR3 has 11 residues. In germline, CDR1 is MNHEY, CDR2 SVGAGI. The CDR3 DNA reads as TGTGCCACCGGGACAGCCTACGAGCAGTATTTT. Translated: CATGTAYEQYF.

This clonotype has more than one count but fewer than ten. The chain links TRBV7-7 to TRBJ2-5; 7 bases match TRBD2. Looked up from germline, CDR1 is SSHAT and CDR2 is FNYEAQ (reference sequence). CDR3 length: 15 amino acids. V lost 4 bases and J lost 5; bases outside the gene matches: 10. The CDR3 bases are TGTGCCAGCAGCTCCGAGGGACTAAGTGGGGAGACCCAGTACTTC. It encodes CASSSEGLSGETQYF.

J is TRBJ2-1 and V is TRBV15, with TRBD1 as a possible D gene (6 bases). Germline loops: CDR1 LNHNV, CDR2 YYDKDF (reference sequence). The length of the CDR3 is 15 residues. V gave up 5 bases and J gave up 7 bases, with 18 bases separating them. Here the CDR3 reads CATSGRNLGANEQFF. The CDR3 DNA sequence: TGTGCCACCAGCGGCCGTAATCTGGGGGCTAATGAGCAGTTCTTC.

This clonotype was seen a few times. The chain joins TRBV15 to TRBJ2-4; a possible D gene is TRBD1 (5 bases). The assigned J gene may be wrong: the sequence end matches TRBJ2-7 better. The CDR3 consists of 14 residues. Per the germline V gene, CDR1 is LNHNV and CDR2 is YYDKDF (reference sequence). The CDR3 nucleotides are TGTGCCACCTCCTCTCAGGGCCAAAACTACGAGCAGTACTTC. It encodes CATSSQGQNYEQYF.